This is a list of T cell receptor beta chains from one sample in a study of identifying expanded T cells in peripheral blood. TCRdb's table, derived via immunoSEQ multiplex PCR, lists solely in-frame clones and lacks some. The sample shows approximately 110,000 clones, roughly 89% of them seen only once. Sample: blood. Receptor source: a person aged 18 to 70 in good health. CDR3s include the opening cysteine and the closing phenylalanine or tryptophan. The D gene is left open where the match is weak. Size is stated for part of the rows, as once, few or many counts, or as a class when the clone is expanded.

TRBJ2-1	-	TRBV6-5	-	TGTGCCAGCAGTTACGGCGGGTACAATGAGCAGTTCTTC	CASSYGGYNEQFF
TRBJ2-1	-	TRBV15	-	TGTGCCACCAGCTCATACACCTACAATGAGCAGTTCTTC	CATSSYTYNEQFF
TRBJ1-3	TRBD1	TRBV4-3	-	TGCGCCAGCACCCCCGGGACAGGGCGGCGTGGAAACACCATATATTTT	CASTPGTGRRGNTIYF
TRBJ2-3	-	TRBV7-9	once	TGTGCCAGCAGCTTAGTCGGGACCACAGATACGCAGTATTTT	CASSLVGTTDTQYF
TRBJ2-5	-	TRBV4-2	-	TGTGCCAGCAGCCCCGCGATGACACGCCAAGAGACCCAGTACTTC	CASSPAMTRQETQYF
TRBJ2-7	-	TRBV7-9	-	TGTGCCAGCAGCCCTCCTACAGGGTTCACCTACGAGCAGTACTTC	CASSPPTGFTYEQYF
TRBJ1-1	-	TRBV4-3	-	TGCGCCAGCAGCGAGACAGAAATTAACACTGAAGCTTTCTTT	CASSETEINTEAFF
TRBJ1-5	-	TRBV6-5	-	TGTGCCAGCAAAAAGGGACTGGAGATAAATCAGCCCCAGCATTTT	CASKKGLEINQPQHF
TRBJ2-1	-	TRBV4-3	once	TGCGCCAGCAGCCAAGATGTCCTGACTGCCTCCTACAATGAGCAGTTCTTC	CASSQDVLTASYNEQFF
TRBJ2-2	-	TRBV5-1	once	TGCGCCAGCAGCTTGGTGGGGACCACCTCCGGGGAGCTGTTTTTT	CASSLVGTTSGELFF
TRBJ2-1	-	TRBV29-1	-	TGCAGCGTTGATGCTGAGCAGTTCTTC	CSVDAEQFF
TRBJ2-1	TRBD2	TRBV28	-	TGTGCCAGCAGCTCCAGCGGGGAATCCTACAATGAGCAGTTCTTC	CASSSSGESYNEQFF
TRBJ1-1	-	TRBV5-5	once	TGTGCCAGCAGCGGTTTCGGGGGCAAGTTCAACACTGAAGCTTTCTTT	CASSGFGGKFNTEAFF
TRBJ2-5	TRBD1	TRBV11-2	-	TGTGCCAGCACCCCGTCCAGGGGGCGAGTAAAGACCCAGTACTTC	CASTPSRGRVKTQYF
TRBJ1-2	TRBD1	TRBV4-3	-	TGCGCCAGCAGCCATTGGGGACAGGGATCTGGCTACACCTTC	CASSHWGQGSGYTF
TRBJ1-3	-	TRBV4-3	-	TGCGCCAGCAGCCAAGGGGCGGGGTTCCAGGGAAACACCATATATTTT	CASSQGAGFQGNTIYF
TRBJ1-1	TRBD1	TRBV5-6	-	TGTGCCAGCAGGGAGACAGGGGGCCGGAACACTGAAGCTTTCTTT	CASRETGGRNTEAFF
TRBJ2-7	TRBD1	TRBV7-2	-	TGTGCCAGCAGCTCCCGGGACAGGGGAAGCGAGCAGTACTTC	CASSSRDRGSEQYF
TRBJ2-4	-	TRBV4-3	-	TGCGCCAGCAGCCAAGATGGGGGCCAGGCCAAAAACATTCAGTACTTC	CASSQDGGQAKNIQYF